This T cell receptor beta chain is from a study of shared clonotypes between healthy human individuals. Whole-study context: The study drew on a couple of women and a few men aged 18 to 49 as donors. Study outcomes and limitations: For naive CD4 cells, approximately 4.8% of clonotypes were shared across a few donors.

Assay used: immunoSEQ multiplex PCR; TCRdb lists only in-frame clones, some missing. In the table there are about 1.5 million clones, around 95% of which are singletons. In regard to this clone: Its antigen is as yet unknown.

The germline V gene has CDR1 LNHDA and CDR2 SQIVND (reference sequence). V was cut by 4 bases and J by 0 bases, with 15 bases left in between. The CDR3 contains 16 residues. This clonotype was obtained from a man aged 25 to 40 in good health. The chain has TRBV19 and TRBJ2-5, with D possibly being TRBD2 (5 bases). The sequencing sample was made of naive CD4+ T cells sorted from blood. Subset specified: CD45RA+ positively selected. CDR3 DNA: TGTGCCAGTAGTACCCAAGGGCGAGCGGACCAAGAGACCCAGTACTTC. It is translated as CASSTQGRADQETQYF. The full variable domain, in which reference TRBV19 and TRBJ2-5 provide the parts outside the CDR3, is DGGITQSPKYLFRKEGQNVTLSCEQNLNHDAMYWYRQDPGQGLRLIYYSQIVNDFQKGDIAEGYSVSREKKESFPLTVTSAQKNPTAFYLCASSTQGRADQETQYFGPGTRLLVL.